The clone carrying this TCR beta chain was picked up one time. Antigen: not known. The primer mix had 60 Vbeta and 13 Jbeta primers. The data were produced by immunoSEQ multiplex PCR, yet TCRdb's version contains in-frame clones alone and is incomplete. The sample yields 270,000 or so clones, approximately 90% seen once. The data were obtained in a study of cytomegalovirus exposure and HLA in healthy donors. Study background: Findings of an earlier analysis included about 120 million unique TCR beta sequences from roughly 200 million T cells. Findings and caveats of the study: About 180 TCR beta chains were listed as cytomegalovirus-associated. There were some V segments, including TRBV6-2 and TRBV6-3, excluded as indistinguishable. Later analysis revealed greater clonal expansion in HLA-associated TCR beta chains than in equally common others.

The germline V gene encodes CDR1 SEHNR and CDR2 FQNEAQ (reference sequence). The CDR3 is 17 residues long. With 0 bases removed from V and 7 bases from J, the gap between germline ends came to 16 bases. Material for sequencing was PBMCs. This TCR was sampled from a man aged 35-49 years in good health and CMV-seropositive. V and J are TRBV7-9 and TRBJ1-6, with a possible D match to TRBD1 (5 bases). The CDR3, as DNA: TGTGCCAGCAGCTTAGCCCAAAGGGGTAAAGAAAATTCACCCCTCCACTTT. Amino acid sequence: CASSLAQRGKENSPLHF.